This record concerns one TCR beta chain sequence. These data belong to a study of shared clonotypes between healthy human individuals. This CDR3 is built from 17 residues. V trimming: 5 bases; J trimming: 0 bases; junction bases outside the gene matches: 8. In germline, CDR1 is SGHTA, CDR2 FQGNSA. Deep-level settings were used for running the assay. The method was immunoSEQ multiplex PCR; TCRdb's version includes in-frame clones alone and lacks a portion of them. This sample has over a million clones, with roughly 96% found just once. The chain recombines TRBV7-2 with TRBJ2-7; 12 bases are shared with TRBD2. Sequencing used naive CD4+ T cells sorted from blood. Subset reported: CD45RA+ positively selected. This TCR was recovered from a man younger than 45 in good health. The CDR3 DNA is TGTGCCAGCAGCCACCGACTAGCGGGAGTTAACTCCTACGAGCAGTACTTC. Residues: CASSHRLAGVNSYEQYF.